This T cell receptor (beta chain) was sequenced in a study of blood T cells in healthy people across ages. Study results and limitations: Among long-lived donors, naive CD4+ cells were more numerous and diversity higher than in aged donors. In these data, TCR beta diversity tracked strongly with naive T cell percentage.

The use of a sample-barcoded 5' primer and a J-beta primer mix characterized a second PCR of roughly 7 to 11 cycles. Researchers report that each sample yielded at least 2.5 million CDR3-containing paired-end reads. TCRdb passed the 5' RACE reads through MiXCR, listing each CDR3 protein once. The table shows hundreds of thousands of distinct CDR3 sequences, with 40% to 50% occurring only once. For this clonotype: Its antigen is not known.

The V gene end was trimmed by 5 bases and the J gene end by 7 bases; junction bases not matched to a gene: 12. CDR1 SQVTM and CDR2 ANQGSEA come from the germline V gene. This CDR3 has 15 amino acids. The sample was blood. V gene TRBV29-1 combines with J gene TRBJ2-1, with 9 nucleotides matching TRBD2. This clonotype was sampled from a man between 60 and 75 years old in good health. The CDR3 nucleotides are TGCAGCGTTCTTCCCGTATCTAGCGGGACTAATGAGCAGTTCTTC. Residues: CSVLPVSSGTNEQFF.